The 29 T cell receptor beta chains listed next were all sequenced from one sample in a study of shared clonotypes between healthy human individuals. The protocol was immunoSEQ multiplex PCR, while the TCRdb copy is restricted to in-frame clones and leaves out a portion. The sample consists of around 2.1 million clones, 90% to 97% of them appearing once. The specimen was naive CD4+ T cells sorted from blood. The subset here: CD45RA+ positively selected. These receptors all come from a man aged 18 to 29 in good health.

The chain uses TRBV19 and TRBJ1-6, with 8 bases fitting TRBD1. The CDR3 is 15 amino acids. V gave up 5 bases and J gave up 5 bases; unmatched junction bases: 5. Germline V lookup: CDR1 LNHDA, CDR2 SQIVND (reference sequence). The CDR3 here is CASSQPGQDNSPLHF. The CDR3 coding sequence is TGTGCCAGTAGTCAACCGGGACAGGATAATTCACCCCTCCACTTT.

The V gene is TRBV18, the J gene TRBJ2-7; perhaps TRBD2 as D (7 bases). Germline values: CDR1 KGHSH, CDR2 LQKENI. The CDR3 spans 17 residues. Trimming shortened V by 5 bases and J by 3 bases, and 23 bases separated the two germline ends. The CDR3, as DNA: TGTGCCAGCTCAGCAAACAACCGGGGGGCCGTCAACTACGAGCAGTACTTC. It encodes CASSANNRGAVNYEQYF. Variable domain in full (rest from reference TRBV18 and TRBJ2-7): NAGVMQNPRHLVRRRGQEARLRCSPMKGHSHVYWYRQLPEEGLKFMVYLQKENIIDESGMPKERFSAEFPKEGPSILRIQQVVRGDSAAYFCASSANNRGAVNYEQYFGPGTRLTVT.

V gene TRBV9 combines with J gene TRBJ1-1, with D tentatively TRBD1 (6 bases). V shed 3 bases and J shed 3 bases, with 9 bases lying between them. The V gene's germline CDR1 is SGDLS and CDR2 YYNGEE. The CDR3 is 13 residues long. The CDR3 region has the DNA TGTGCCAGCAGCGAGAGGGGGTACACTGAAGCTTTCTTT. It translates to CASSERGYTEAFF.

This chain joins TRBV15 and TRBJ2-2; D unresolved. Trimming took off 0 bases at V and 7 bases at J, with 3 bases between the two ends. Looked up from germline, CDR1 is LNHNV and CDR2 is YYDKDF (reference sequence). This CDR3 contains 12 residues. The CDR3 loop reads CATSRDNGELFF. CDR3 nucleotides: TGTGCCACCAGCAGAGATAACGGGGAGCTGTTTTTT.

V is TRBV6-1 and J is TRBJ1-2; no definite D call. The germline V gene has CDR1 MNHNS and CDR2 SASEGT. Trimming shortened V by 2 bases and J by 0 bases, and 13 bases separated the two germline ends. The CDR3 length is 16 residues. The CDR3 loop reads CASSEFWNGANYGYTF. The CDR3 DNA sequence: TGTGCCAGCAGTGAATTTTGGAATGGGGCTAACTATGGCTACACCTTC.

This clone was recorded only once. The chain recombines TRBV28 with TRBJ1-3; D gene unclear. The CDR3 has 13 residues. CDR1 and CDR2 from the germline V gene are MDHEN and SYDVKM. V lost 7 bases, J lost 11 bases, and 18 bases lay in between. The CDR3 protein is CASTRNAAASIYF. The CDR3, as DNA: TGTGCCAGCACCCGCAACGCGGCAGCCTCCATATATTTT.

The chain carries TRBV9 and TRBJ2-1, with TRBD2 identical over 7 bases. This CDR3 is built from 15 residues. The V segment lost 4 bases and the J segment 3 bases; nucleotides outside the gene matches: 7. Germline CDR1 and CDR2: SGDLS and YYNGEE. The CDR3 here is CASSPSASGYNEQFF. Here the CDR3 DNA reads TGTGCCAGCAGCCCCTCGGCTAGCGGCTACAATGAGCAGTTCTTC.

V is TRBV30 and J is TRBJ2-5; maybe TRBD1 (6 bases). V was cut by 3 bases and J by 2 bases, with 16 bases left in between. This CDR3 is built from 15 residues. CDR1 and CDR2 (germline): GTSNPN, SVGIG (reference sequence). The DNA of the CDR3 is TGTGCCTGGAGCCGAGGGGGAGCGAATCAAGAGACCCAGTACTTC. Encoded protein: CAWSRGGANQETQYF.

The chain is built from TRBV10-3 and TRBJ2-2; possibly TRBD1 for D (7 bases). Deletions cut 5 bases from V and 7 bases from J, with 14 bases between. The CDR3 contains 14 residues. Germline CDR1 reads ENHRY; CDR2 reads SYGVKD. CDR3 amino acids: CAISPAGGNGELFF. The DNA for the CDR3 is TGTGCCATCAGTCCCGCAGGGGGGAACGGGGAGCTGTTTTTT.

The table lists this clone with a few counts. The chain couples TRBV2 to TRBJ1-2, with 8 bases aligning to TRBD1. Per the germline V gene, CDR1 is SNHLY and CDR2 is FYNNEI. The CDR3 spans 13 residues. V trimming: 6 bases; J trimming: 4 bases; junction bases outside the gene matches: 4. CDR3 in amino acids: CASSVGQVYGYTF. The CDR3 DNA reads TGTGCCAGCAGCGTGGGACAGGTCTATGGCTACACCTTC.

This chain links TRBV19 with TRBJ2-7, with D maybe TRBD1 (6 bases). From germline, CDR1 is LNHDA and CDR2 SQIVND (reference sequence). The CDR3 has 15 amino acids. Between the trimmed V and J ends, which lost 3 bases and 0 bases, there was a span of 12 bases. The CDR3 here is CASSIDRSTSYEQYF. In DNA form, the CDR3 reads TGTGCCAGTAGTATCGACAGGTCCACCTCCTACGAGCAGTACTTC.

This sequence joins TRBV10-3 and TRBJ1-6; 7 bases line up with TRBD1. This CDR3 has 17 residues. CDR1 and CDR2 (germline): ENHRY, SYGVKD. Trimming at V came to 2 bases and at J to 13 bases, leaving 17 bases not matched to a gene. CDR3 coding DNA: TGTGCCATCAGTGAGAGAGGTGGGGGACAGATGTTGGTTCCCCTCCACTTT. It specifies CAISERGGGQMLVPLHF.

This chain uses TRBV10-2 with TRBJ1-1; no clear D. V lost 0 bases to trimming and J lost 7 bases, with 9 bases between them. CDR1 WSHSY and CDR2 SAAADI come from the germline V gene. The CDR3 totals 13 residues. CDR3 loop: CASSESSGFEAFF. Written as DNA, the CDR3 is TGCGCCAGCAGTGAGTCGAGTGGATTTGAAGCTTTCTTT.

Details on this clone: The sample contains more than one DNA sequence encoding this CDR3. The CDR3 loop is CASSPSRDTGELFF. For the CDR3, the DNA is TGTGCCAGCAGCCCCTCGCGGGACACCGGGGAGCTGTTTTTT. The chain has TRBV7-3 and TRBJ2-2; D might be TRBD2 (5 bases). Trimming took off 5 bases at V and 3 bases at J, with 10 bases between the two ends. The length of the CDR3 is 14 residues. Germline CDR1 SGHTA, CDR2 FQGTGA.

In DNA form, the CDR3 reads TGTGCCAGCAGCTTCCAGACTAGCGGAGAGACCCAGTACTTC. Translation gives CASSFQTSGETQYF. The rearrangement links TRBV7-8 to TRBJ2-5, with 9 positions matching TRBD2. The CDR3 covers 14 residues. Trimming at V came to 3 bases and at J to 4 bases, leaving 3 bases not matched to a gene. Germline V gives CDR1 SGHVS, CDR2 FQNEAQ.

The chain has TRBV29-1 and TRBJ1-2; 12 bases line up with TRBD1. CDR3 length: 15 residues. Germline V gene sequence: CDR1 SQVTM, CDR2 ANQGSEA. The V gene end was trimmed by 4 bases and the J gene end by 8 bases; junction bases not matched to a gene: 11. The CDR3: CSVAVGTGGTEGYTF. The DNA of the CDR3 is TGCAGCGTTGCGGTCGGGACAGGGGGCACGGAAGGCTACACCTTC.

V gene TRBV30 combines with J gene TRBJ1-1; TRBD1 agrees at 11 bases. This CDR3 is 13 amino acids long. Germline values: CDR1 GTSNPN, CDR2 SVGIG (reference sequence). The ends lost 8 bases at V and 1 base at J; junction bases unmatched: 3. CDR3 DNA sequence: TGTGCCGGGGACAGGGGGGCGAACACTGAAGCTTTCTTT. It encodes CAGDRGANTEAFF.

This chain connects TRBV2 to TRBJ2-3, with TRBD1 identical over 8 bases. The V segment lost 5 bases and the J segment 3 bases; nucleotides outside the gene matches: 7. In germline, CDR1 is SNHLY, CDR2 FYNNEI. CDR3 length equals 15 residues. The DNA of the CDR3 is TGTGCCAGCAGTCCCCTGGACAGGGTTACAGATACGCAGTATTTT. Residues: CASSPLDRVTDTQYF.

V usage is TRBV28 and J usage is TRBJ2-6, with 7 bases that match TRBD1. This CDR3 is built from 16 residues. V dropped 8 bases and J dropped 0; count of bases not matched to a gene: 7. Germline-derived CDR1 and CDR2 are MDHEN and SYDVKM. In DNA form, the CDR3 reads TGTGCCAGCGAAGGACAGGAACCCTCTGGGGCCAACGTCCTGACTTTC. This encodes CASEGQEPSGANVLTF.

CDR3 loop: CASSIVGADSGNTIYF. The CDR3 bases are TGTGCCAGCAGCATCGTTGGGGCCGACTCTGGAAACACCATATATTTT. This sequence joins TRBV9 and TRBJ1-3; D possibly corresponds to TRBD1 (5 bases). V was trimmed by 4 bases and J by 0 bases, leaving 14 bases between them. The length of the CDR3 is 16 residues. Germline CDR1 reads SGDLS; CDR2 reads YYNGEE.

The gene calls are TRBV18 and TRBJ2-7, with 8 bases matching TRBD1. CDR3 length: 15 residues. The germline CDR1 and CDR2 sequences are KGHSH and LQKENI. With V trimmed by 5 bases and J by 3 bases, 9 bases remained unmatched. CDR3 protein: CASSEGQGYFYEQYF. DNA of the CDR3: TGTGCCAGCTCAGAAGGACAGGGATATTTCTACGAGCAGTACTTC.

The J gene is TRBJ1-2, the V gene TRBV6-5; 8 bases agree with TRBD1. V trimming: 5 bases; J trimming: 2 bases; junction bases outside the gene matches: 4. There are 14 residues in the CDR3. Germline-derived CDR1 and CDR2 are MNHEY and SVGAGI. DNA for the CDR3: TGTGCCAGCAGTAGACAGGGGACCAACTATGGCTACACCTTC. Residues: CASSRQGTNYGYTF.

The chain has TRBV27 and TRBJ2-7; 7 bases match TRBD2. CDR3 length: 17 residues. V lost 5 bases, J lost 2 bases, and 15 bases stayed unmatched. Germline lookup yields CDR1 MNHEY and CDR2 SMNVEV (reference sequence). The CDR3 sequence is CASSTPGLTKNPYEQYF. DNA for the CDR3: TGTGCCAGCAGTACCCCGGGACTAACAAAAAACCCCTACGAGCAGTACTTC.

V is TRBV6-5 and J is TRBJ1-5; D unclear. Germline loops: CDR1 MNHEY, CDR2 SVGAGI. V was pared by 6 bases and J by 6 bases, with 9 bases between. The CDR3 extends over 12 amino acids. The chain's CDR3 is CASSPLGQPQHF. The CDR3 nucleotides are TGTGCCAGCAGCCCCCTGGGTCAGCCCCAGCATTTT.

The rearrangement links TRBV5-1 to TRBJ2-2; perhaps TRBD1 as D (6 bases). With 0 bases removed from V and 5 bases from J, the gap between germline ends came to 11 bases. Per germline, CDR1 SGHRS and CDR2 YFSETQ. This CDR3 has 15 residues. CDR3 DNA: TGCGCCAGCAGCTTGGAGGGACACGGGACCGGGGAGCTGTTTTTT. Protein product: CASSLEGHGTGELFF.

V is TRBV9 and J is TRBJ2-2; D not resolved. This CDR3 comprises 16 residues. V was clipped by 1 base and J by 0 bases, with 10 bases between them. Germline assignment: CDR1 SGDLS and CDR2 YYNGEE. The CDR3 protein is CASSVIGSPNTGELFF. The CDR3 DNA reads TGTGCCAGCAGCGTAATAGGGTCCCCGAACACCGGGGAGCTGTTTTTT. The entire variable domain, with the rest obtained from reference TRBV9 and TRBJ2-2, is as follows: DSGVTQTPKHLITATGQRVTLRCSPRSGDLSVYWYQQSLDQGLQFLIQYYNGEERAKGNILERFSAQQFPDLHSELNLSSLELGDSALYFCASSVIGSPNTGELFFGEGSRLTVL.

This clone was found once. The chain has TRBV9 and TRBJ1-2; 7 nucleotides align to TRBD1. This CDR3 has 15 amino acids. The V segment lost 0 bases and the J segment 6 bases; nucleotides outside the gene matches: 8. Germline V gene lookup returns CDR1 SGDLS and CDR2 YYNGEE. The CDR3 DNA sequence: TGTGCCAGCAGCGTAGAGGAGGGGGCATGGAATGGCTACACCTTC. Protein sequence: CASSVEEGAWNGYTF.

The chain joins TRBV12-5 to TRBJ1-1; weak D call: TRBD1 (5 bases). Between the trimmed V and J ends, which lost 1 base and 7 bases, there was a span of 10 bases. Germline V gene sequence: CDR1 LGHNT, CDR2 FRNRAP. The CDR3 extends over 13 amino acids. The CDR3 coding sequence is TGTGCTAGTGGTTTGGAAGAGGGGCTTGAAGCTTTCTTT. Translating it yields CASGLEEGLEAFF.

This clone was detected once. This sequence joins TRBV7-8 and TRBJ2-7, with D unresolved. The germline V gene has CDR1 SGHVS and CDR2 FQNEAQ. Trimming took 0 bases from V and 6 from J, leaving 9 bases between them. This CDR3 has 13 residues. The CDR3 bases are TGTGCCAGCAGCTTAGCAGGGATCGGCGAGCAGTACTTC. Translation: CASSLAGIGEQYF.